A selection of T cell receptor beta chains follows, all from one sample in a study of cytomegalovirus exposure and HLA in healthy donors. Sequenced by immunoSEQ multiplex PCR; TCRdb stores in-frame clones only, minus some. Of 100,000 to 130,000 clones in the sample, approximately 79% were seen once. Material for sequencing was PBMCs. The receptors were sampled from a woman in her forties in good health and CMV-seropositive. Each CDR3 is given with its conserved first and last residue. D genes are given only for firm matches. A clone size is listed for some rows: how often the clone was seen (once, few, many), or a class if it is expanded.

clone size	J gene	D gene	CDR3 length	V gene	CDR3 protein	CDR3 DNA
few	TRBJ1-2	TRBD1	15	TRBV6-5	CASAHSTGRVYGYTF	TGTGCCAGCGCCCACTCGACAGGGCGTGTTTATGGCTACACCTTC
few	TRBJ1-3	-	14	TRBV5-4	CASSFQGTRNTIYF	TGTGCCAGCAGCTTTCAGGGTACCAGAAACACCATATATTTT
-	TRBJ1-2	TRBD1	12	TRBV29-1	CSVEAGGYGYTF	TGCAGCGTTGAGGCAGGGGGCTATGGCTACACCTTC
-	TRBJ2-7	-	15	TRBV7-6	CASSLEEGGSYEQYF	TGTGCCAGCAGCTTAGAAGAAGGGGGAAGCTACGAGCAGTACTTC
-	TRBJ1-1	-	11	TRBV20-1	CSARVGPEAFF	TGCAGTGCTAGAGTGGGGCCAGAAGCTTTCTTT
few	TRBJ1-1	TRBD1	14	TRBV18	CASSTTGEVSEAFF	TGTGCCAGCTCAACAACAGGGGAGGTTTCTGAAGCTTTCTTT
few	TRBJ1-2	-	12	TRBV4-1	CASSQGAGGYTF	TGCGCCAGCAGCCAGGGGGCAGGTGGCTACACCTTC
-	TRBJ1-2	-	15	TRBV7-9	CASSLAEAGIYGYTF	TGTGCCAGCAGCTTAGCTGAGGCAGGGATCTATGGCTACACCTTC
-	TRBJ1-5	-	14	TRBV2	CASSESVADQPQHF	TGTGCCAGCAGTGAATCGGTAGCCGATCAGCCCCAGCATTTT
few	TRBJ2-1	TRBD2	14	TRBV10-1	CASSSGLAGEVQFF	TGCGCCAGCAGTTCTGGGCTAGCGGGGGAGGTGCAGTTCTTC
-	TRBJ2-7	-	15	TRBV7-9	CASSLGSLGSYEQYF	TGTGCCAGCAGCTTAGGGTCTCTAGGCTCCTACGAGCAGTACTTC
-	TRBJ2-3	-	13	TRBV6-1	CASSEQGTDTQYF	TGTGCCAGCAGTGAACAGGGCACAGATACGCAGTATTTT
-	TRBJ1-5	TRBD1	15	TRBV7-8	CASSRPGQGGQPQHF	TGTGCCAGCAGCCGTCCCGGACAGGGAGGTCAGCCCCAGCATTTT
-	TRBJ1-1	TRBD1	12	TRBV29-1	CSGGGWGTEAFF	TGCAGCGGAGGGGGCTGGGGCACTGAAGCTTTCTTT
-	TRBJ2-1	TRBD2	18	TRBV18	CASSPRAIAGASYNEQFF	TGTGCCAGCTCACCACGGGCTATAGCGGGGGCCTCCTACAATGAGCAGTTCTTC
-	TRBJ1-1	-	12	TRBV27	CASSLPGAEAFF	TGTGCCAGCAGTCTACCCGGTGCTGAAGCTTTCTTT
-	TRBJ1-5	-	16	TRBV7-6	CASSLGSGGLNQPQHF	TGTGCCAGCAGCTTGGGTTCGGGGGGGTTGAATCAGCCCCAGCATTTT
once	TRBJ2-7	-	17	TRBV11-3	CASSPGAGGEFSYEQYF	TGTGCCAGCAGCCCGGGAGCGGGCGGGGAATTCTCCTACGAGCAGTACTTC
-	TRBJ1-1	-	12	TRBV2	CARMNRARGAFF	TGTGCCCGCATGAACAGGGCCCGTGGAGCTTTCTTT
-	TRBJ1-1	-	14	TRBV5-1	CASSLDRVGTEAFF	TGCGCCAGCAGCTTGGACAGAGTGGGCACTGAAGCTTTCTTT
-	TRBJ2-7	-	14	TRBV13	CASSLRELSYEQYF	TGTGCCAGCAGCCTCCGGGAGCTCTCCTACGAGCAGTACTTC
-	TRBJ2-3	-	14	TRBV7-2	CASSLAAAVDTQYF	TGTGCCAGCAGCTTAGCCGCCGCGGTAGATACGCAGTATTTT
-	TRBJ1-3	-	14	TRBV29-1	CSVRDGGSGNTIYF	TGCAGCGTTCGGGACGGGGGCTCTGGAAACACCATATATTTT
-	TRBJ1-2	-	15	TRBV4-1	CASSQPRSSHYGYTF	TGCGCCAGCAGCCAGCCAAGATCGAGCCACTATGGCTACACCTTC
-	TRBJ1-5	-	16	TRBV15	CATSHSFGRGNQPQHF	TGTGCCACCAGCCACTCGTTTGGGCGAGGGAATCAGCCCCAGCATTTT
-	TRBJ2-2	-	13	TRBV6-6	CASSSSNTGELFF	-
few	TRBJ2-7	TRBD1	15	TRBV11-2	CASSPGTGGSYEQYF	TGTGCCAGCAGTCCCGGGACAGGGGGATCCTACGAGCAGTACTTC
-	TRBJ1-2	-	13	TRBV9	CASATGPNYGYTF	TGTGCCAGCGCAACAGGGCCTAACTATGGCTACACCTTC
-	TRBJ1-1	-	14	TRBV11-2	CASSLGAGNTEAFF	TGTGCCAGCAGCTTAGGGGCGGGTAACACTGAAGCTTTCTTT
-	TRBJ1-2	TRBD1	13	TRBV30	CAWSVSGGNGYTF	TGTGCCTGGAGTGTGTCAGGGGGCAATGGCTACACCTTC
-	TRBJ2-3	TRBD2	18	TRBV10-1	CASSESNSGGTRTDTQYF	TGCGCCAGCAGTGAGTCTAATAGCGGGGGGACACGGACAGATACGCAGTATTTT
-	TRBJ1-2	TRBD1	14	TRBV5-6	CASRTGTGIHGYTF	TGTGCCAGCAGAACCGGGACAGGGATTCATGGCTACACCTTC
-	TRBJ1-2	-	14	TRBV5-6	CASSFILQNYGYTF	TGTGCCAGCAGCTTTATATTACAGAACTATGGCTACACCTTC
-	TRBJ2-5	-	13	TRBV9	CASSLAVQETQYF	TGTGCCAGCAGCTTAGCGGTCCAAGAGACCCAGTACTTC
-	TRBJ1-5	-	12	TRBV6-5	CASSRGGQPQHF	TGTGCCAGCAGCCGGGGAGGTCAGCCCCAGCATTTT
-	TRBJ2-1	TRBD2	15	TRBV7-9	CASSIGTSGSNEQFF	TGTGCCAGCAGCATAGGGACTAGCGGTAGTAATGAGCAGTTCTTC
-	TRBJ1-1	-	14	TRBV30	CAWTGKGDYTEAFF	TGTGCCTGGACCGGCAAGGGGGATTATACTGAAGCTTTCTTT
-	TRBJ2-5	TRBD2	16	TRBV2	CASSEVHSASGGTQYF	TGTGCCAGCAGTGAAGTGCATAGTGCTAGCGGCGGGACCCAGTACTTC
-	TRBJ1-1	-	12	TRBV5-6	CASSLRQTGAFF	TGTGCCAGCAGCTTACGGCAGACCGGGGCTTTCTTT
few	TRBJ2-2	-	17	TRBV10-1	CASSESGGIRTTGELFF	TGCGCCAGCAGTGAGTCGGGAGGAATCAGAACCACCGGGGAGCTGTTTTTT
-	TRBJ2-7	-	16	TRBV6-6	CASSYSGFGAPDEQYF	TGTGCCAGCAGTTACTCGGGGTTTGGGGCACCCGACGAGCAGTACTTC
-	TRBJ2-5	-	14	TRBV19	CASSIREGQETQYF	TGTGCCAGTAGTATAAGAGAGGGTCAAGAGACCCAGTACTTC
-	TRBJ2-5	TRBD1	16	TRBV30	CAWSEGQVGFQETQYF	TGTGCCTGGTCCGAGGGACAGGTGGGTTTCCAAGAGACCCAGTACTTC
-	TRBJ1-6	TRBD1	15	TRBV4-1	CASSQIRTGGEPLHF	TGCGCCAGCAGCCAAATTAGGACAGGGGGGGAACCCCTCCACTTT
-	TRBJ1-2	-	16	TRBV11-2	CASSVAGVKADSGYTF	TGTGCCAGCAGCGTAGCCGGGGTGAAGGCGGATAGCGGCTACACCTTC
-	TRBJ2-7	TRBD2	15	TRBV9	CASSTVGGGADEQYF	TGTGCCAGCAGCACCGTGGGCGGGGGGGCTGACGAGCAGTACTTC
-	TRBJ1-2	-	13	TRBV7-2	CASSLNAGDGYTF	TGTGCCAGCAGCTTAAATGCAGGGGATGGCTACACCTTC
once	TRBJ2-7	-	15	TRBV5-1	CASSLNAPGTYEQYF	TGCGCCAGCAGCTTGAACGCGCCAGGGACCTACGAGCAGTACTTC
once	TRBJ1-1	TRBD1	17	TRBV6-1	CASSEYGTGEVGTEAFF	TGTGCCAGCAGTGAATATGGGACAGGGGAGGTTGGTACTGAAGCTTTCTTT